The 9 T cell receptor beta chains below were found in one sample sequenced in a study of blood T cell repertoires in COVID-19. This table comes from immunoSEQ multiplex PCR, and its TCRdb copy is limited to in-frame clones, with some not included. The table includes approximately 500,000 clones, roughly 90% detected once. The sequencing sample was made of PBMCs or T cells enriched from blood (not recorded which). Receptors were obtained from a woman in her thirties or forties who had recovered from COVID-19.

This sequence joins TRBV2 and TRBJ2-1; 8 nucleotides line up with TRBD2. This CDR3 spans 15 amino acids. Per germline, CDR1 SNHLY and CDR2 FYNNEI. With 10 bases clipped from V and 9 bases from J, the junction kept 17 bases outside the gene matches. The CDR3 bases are TGTGCCATCGAAGGGACTAGTAAGTGGAGGGGTGAGCAGTTCTTC. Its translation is CAIEGTSKWRGEQFF.

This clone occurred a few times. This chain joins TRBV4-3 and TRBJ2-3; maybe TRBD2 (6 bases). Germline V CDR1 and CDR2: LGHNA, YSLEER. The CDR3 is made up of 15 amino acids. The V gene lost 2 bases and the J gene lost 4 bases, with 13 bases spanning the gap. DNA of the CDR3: TGCGCCAGCAGCCAAAACGGAGGGGTCCCAGATACGCAGTATTTT. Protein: CASSQNGGVPDTQYF.

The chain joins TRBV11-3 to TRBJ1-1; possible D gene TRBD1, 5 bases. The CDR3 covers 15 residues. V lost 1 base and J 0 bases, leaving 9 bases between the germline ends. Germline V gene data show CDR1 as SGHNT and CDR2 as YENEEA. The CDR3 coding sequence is TGTGCCAGCAGCTTAGCCTCAGGGCTGAACACTGAAGCTTTCTTT. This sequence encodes CASSLASGLNTEAFF.

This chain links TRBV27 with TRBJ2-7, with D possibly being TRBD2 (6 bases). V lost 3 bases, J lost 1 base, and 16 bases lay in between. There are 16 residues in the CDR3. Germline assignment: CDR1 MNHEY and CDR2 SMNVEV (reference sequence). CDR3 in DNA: TGTGCCAGCAGTTTTTCTGGGGAGGCCCGATCCTACGAGCAGTACTTC. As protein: CASSFSGEARSYEQYF.

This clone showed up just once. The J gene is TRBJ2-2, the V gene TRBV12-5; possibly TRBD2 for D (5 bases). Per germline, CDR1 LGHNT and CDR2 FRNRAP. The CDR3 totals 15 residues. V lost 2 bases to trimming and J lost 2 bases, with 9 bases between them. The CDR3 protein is CASGLSAGNTGELFF. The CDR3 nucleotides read TGTGCTAGTGGTTTGAGTGCGGGCAACACCGGGGAGCTGTTTTTT.

CDR3 residues: CASSQLFPGTGEDEQYF. CDR3 DNA: TGCGCCAGCAGCCAGTTATTTCCCGGGACAGGGGAGGACGAGCAGTACTTC. The J gene is TRBJ2-7, the V gene TRBV4-3, with 10 positions matching TRBD1. Germline loops: CDR1 LGHNA, CDR2 YSLEER. The V and J ends lost 3 bases and 5 bases, in that order; junction bases with no gene match: 13. The CDR3 sequence is 17 residues long.

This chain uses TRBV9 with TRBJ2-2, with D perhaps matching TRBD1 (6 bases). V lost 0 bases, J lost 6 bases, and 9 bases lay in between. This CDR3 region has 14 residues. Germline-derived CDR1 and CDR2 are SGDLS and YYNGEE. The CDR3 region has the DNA TGTGCCAGCAGCGTAGACAGGGCTCCCGGGGAGCTGTTTTTT. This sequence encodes CASSVDRAPGELFF. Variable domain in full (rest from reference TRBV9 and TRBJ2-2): DSGVTQTPKHLITATGQRVTLRCSPRSGDLSVYWYQQSLDQGLQFLIQYYNGEERAKGNILERFSAQQFPDLHSELNLSSLELGDSALYFCASSVDRAPGELFFGEGSRLTVL.

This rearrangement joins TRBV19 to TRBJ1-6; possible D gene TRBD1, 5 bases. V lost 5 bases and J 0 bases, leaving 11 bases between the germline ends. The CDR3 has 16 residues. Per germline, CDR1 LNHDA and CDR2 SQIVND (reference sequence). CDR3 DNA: TGTGCCAGTAGTGGGGCCGAGAGCTCCTATAATTCACCCCTCCACTTT. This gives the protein CASSGAESSYNSPLHF.

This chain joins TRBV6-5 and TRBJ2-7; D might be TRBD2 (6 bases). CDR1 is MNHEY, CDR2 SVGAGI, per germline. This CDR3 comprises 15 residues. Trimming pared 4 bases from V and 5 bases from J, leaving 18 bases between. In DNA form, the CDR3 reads TGTGCCAGCAGTTTTGGGGCGGGGTTTCGAGACGAGCAGTACTTC. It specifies CASSFGAGFRDEQYF.